The 18 T cell receptor beta chains below all came from one sample that was sequenced in a study of shared clonotypes between healthy human individuals. Assay: immunoSEQ multiplex PCR; the TCRdb copy retains only in-frame clones and omits some. The sample has a few hundred thousand clones; around 77% are singletons. Material for sequencing was PBMCs. These receptors were taken from a middle-aged woman in good health. Some clones in this sample may be carry-over from other donors' samples.

This clone was picked up one time. This probably arose from a read error, given a far larger clone one base away. In the same sample, other DNA sequences code for this CDR3. The V gene is TRBV11-2, the J gene TRBJ2-3; TRBD2 aligns across 7 bases. This CDR3 has 15 residues. Germline assignment: CDR1 SGHAT and CDR2 FQNNGV. The V segment lost 3 bases and the J segment 4 bases; nucleotides outside the gene matches: 7. This CDR3 is CASSFWGGSPDTQYF. The CDR3 bases are TGTGCCAGCAGCTTCTGGGGGGGTTCTCCAGATACGCAGTATTTT.

CDR3 DNA: TGTGCCAGCAGCCAACAGGGGACAGATACGCAGTATTTT. Its translation: CASSQQGTDTQYF. The chain employs TRBV25-1 and TRBJ2-3; 7 bases agree with TRBD1. The V gene end was trimmed by 6 bases and the J gene end by 3 bases; junction bases not matched to a gene: 3. Looked up from germline, CDR1 is MGHDK and CDR2 is SYGVNS. The CDR3 is 13 amino acids.

This clone was seen more than once but under ten times. The chain has TRBV11-2 and TRBJ2-7; 9 nucleotides match TRBD2. Per the germline V gene, CDR1 is SGHAT and CDR2 is FQNNGV. V lost 3 bases to trimming and J lost 4 bases; unmatched junction nucleotides: 7. This CDR3 spans 15 amino acids. This CDR3 reads CASSFNSGSGYEQYF. In DNA, the CDR3 is TGTGCCAGCAGCTTTAATAGCGGGAGTGGGTACGAGCAGTACTTC.

This clone was counted once. The chain employs TRBV2 and TRBJ2-5, with D perhaps given as TRBD1 or TRBD2 (6 bases each). The CDR3 contains 16 residues. Germline-derived CDR1 and CDR2 are SNHLY and FYNNEI. Trimming shortened V by 8 bases and J by 6 bases, and 25 bases separated the two germline ends. The CDR3 nucleotides read TGTGCCAGCCACGGGGGCGGCAGGGTATCTTTGAAGACCCAGTACTTC. Encoded protein: CASHGGGRVSLKTQYF.

The chain links TRBV7-3 to TRBJ2-5, with D unclear. V shed 1 base and J shed 5 bases, with 8 bases lying between them. Germline CDR1 is SGHTA and CDR2 is FQGTGA. This CDR3 comprises 13 residues. Here the CDR3 reads CASSLNTGETQYF. CDR3 nucleotides: TGTGCCAGCAGCTTAAATACTGGGGAGACCCAGTACTTC.

The DNA for the CDR3 is TGCGCCAGCAGCTTGTACTTAGCCTATGGCTACACCTTC. This gives the protein CASSLYLAYGYTF. This chain joins TRBV5-1 and TRBJ1-2, with D hard to call. The germline CDR1 and CDR2 sequences are SGHRS and YFSETQ. The V and J ends lost 1 base and 4 bases respectively, with 8 bases between them. The CDR3 runs to 13 residues.

This clone showed up just a few times. The rearrangement uses TRBV28 and TRBJ1-6; the D is unclear. Trimming took off 7 bases at V and 0 bases at J, with 7 bases between the two ends. The CDR3 loop spans 14 amino acids. Germline lookup yields CDR1 MDHEN and CDR2 SYDVKM. Here the CDR3 reads CASIAGSYNSPLHF. The CDR3 DNA reads TGTGCCAGCATAGCGGGCTCCTATAATTCACCCCTCCACTTT.

The chain has TRBV7-2 and TRBJ2-1; possible D gene TRBD2, 6 bases. The CDR3 is made up of 13 amino acids. CDR1 and CDR2 (germline): SGHTA, FQGNSA. V gave up 5 bases and J gave up 4 bases, with 9 bases separating them. CDR3 DNA sequence: TGTGCCAGCAGCATTAGCGGATACAATGAGCAGTTCTTC. It is translated as CASSISGYNEQFF.

In its sample, this clone was seen once. The chain has TRBV18 and TRBJ2-7; 9 bases are shared with TRBD1. Germline V gives CDR1 KGHSH, CDR2 LQKENI. J gave up 3 bases and V 0 bases, and 0 bases lay outside the gene matches. CDR3 length: 14 amino acids. The CDR3, as DNA: TGTGCCAGCTCACCACCGACAGGGGGCTACGAGCAGTACTTC. This gives the protein CASSPPTGGYEQYF.

For this clone: This sample includes further DNA sequences coding for the same CDR3. The chain recombines TRBV5-4 with TRBJ2-3; D unresolved. The CDR3 loop spans 14 amino acids. V shed 0 bases and J shed 2 bases, with 7 bases lying between them. Per the germline V gene, CDR1 is SGHNT and CDR2 is YYREEE (reference sequence). Here the CDR3 reads CASSLVSTTDTQYF. As DNA, the CDR3 is TGTGCCAGCAGCTTGGTTTCCACCACAGATACGCAGTATTTT.

This clone was seen once. This chain uses TRBV5-1 with TRBJ2-3; no firm D call. Germline V lookup: CDR1 SGHRS, CDR2 YFSETQ. Trimming took off 5 bases at V and 7 bases at J, with 14 bases between the two ends. The CDR3 is made up of 13 amino acids. CDR3 in DNA: TGCGCCAGCAGTAACCCCACTGAGAATACGCAGTATTTT. This translates into CASSNPTENTQYF.

There are many counts of this clone. The chain recombines TRBV28 with TRBJ2-7; D remains ambiguous. CDR1 is MDHEN and CDR2 is SYDVKM in the germline V gene. Between the trimmed V and J ends, which lost 2 bases and 6 bases, there was a span of 14 bases. CDR3 length: 14 residues. CDR3 region: CASSLMKFYSEQYF. Here the CDR3 DNA reads TGTGCCAGCAGTTTAATGAAGTTTTACAGCGAGCAGTACTTC.

The V gene is TRBV27, the J gene TRBJ1-2; D not resolved. V gave up 1 base and J gave up 6 bases, with 9 bases separating them. Germline V gene sequence: CDR1 MNHEY, CDR2 SMNVEV (reference sequence). This CDR3 spans 13 amino acids. CDR3 sequence (DNA): TGTGCCAGCAGTTTATTTACGGGTCATGGCTACACCTTC. This gives the protein CASSLFTGHGYTF.

The gene calls are TRBV20-1 and TRBJ1-2, with D possibly TRBD1 on 5 matching bases. The CDR3 totals 11 residues. Germline CDR1 reads DFQATT; CDR2 reads SNEGSKA (reference sequence). With 5 bases removed from V and 1 base from J, the gap between germline ends came to 5 bases. Here the CDR3 reads CSAQGNYGYTF. The CDR3 DNA is TGCAGTGCTCAGGGTAACTATGGCTACACCTTC.

V usage is TRBV15 and J usage is TRBJ2-7, with D tentatively TRBD1 (8 bases). V was clipped by 6 bases and J by 0 bases, with 18 bases between them. The CDR3 sequence is 16 residues long. The germline V gene encodes CDR1 LNHNV and CDR2 YYDKDF (reference sequence). CDR3 region: CATSEGGTGSSYEQYF. The DNA of the CDR3 is TGTGCCACCAGTGAGGGAGGGACAGGTAGCTCCTACGAGCAGTACTTC.

This clone was seen only once. This chain connects TRBV10-3 to TRBJ2-5, with 9 bases matching TRBD2. Losses at the gene ends were 6 bases for V and 1 base for J; bases not matched to a gene: 9. In germline, CDR1 is ENHRY, CDR2 SYGVKD. CDR3 length equals 16 residues. The CDR3, as DNA: TGTGCCATCAGCCCCCTAGCGGGGACGCTCCAAGAGACCCAGTACTTC. The encoded protein is CAISPLAGTLQETQYF.

This CDR3 reads CASSGDRSYEQYF. The CDR3 DNA sequence: TGCGCCAGCAGTGGTGATAGATCCTACGAGCAGTACTTC. J is TRBJ2-7 and V is TRBV10-1, with no clear D. The ends were cut back, 4 bases at V and 1 base at J, with 8 bases in the middle. Germline V gene lookup returns CDR1 WNHNN and CDR2 SYGVQD (reference sequence). CDR3 length: 13 amino acids.

V usage is TRBV7-8 and J usage is TRBJ1-1, with 7 bases fitting TRBD1. The CDR3 extends over 13 amino acids. Per the germline V gene, CDR1 is SGHVS and CDR2 is FQNEAQ. J gave up 11 bases and V 5 bases, and 11 bases lay outside the gene matches. The CDR3 here is CASSPRDRETAFF. The CDR3 DNA follows: TGTGCCAGCAGCCCAAGAGACAGGGAGACGGCTTTCTTT.